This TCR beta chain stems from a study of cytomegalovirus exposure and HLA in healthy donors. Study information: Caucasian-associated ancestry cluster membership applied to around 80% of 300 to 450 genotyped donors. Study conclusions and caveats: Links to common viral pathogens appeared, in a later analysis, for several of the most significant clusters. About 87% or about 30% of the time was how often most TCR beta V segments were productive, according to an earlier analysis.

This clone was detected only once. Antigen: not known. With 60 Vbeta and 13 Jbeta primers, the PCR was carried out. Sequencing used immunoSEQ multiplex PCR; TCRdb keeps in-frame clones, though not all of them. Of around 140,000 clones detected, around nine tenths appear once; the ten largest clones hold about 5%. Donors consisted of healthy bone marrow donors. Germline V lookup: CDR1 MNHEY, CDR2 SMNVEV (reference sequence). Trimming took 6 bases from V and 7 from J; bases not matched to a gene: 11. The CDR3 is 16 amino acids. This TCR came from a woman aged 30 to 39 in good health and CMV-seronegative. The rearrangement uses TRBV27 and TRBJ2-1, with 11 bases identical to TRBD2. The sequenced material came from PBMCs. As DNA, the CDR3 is TGTGCCAGCAGCCTGTTGCTAGCGGGGGGCCTGAATGAGCAGTTCTTC. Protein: CASSLLLAGGLNEQFF.